This entry describes one T cell receptor beta chain. Its matching antigen is unknown. It was with 60 Vbeta and 13 Jbeta primers that the PCR ran. Clones were read by immunoSEQ multiplex PCR, and TCRdb kept only the in-frame ones, dropping some. The data contain about 94,000 clones, roughly 77% of them singletons. This sample was included in a study of cytomegalovirus exposure and HLA in healthy donors. Study in general: Among approximately 390 genotyped donors, more than 65% fell in the Caucasian-associated ancestry cluster. Broader study findings: It is likely that the observed cluster of highly shared sequence variants was a sequencing artifact. Clonal expansion, a later analysis showed, was greater in HLA-associated TCR beta chains than in equally common others.

Material: PBMCs. The TCR originated in a human donor in good health.

The CDR3 sequence: CASSDGTVVYGYTF. The CDR3 coding sequence is TGTGCCAGCAGTGATGGGACAGTAGTCTATGGCTACACCTTC. The chain couples TRBV25-1 to TRBJ1-2, with TRBD1 matching 7 bases. This CDR3 is built from 14 residues. Germline V gene sequence: CDR1 MGHDK, CDR2 SYGVNS. V dropped 3 bases and J dropped 4; count of bases not matched to a gene: 5.